Following are 21 T cell receptor beta chains from one sample sequenced in a study of T cell changes during pregnancy in multiple sclerosis (dated by TCRdb to about 2019). The library was generated by the immunoSEQ multiplex PCR assay. The table was pulled from immuneACCESS by TCRdb, which kept in-frame rearrangements only. Such tables lose some clones; where checked, under half of the loss comes from unresolved V genes, and the rest has no known cause. The sample data list some 41,000 clones, and about 90% of these were observed just once. The ten largest account for roughly 0.45% of the sample. The sample consisted of CD4+ T cells from peripheral blood mononuclear cells, taken in the third trimester of pregnancy. The receptors derive from a female donor in good health, enrolled as a control in a pregnancy study.

The chain uses TRBV19 and TRBJ1-4; 9 nucleotides align to TRBD1. Trimming took 6 bases from V and 5 from J; bases not matched to a gene: 10. CDR1 LNHDA and CDR2 SQIVND come from the germline V gene (reference sequence). The length of the CDR3 is 16 residues. CDR3 in amino acids: CASRDRGRGRNEKLFF. The CDR3 DNA sequence: TGTGCCAGTAGGGACAGGGGAAGGGGCAGAAATGAAAAACTGTTTTTT.

The chain is built from TRBV13 and TRBJ1-1, with D possibly matching TRBD1 (6 bases). The germline V gene has CDR1 PRHDT and CDR2 FYEKMQ (reference sequence). The CDR3 loop spans 19 amino acids. The V end lost 7 bases, the J end lost 1 base, and 28 bases lay between the germline ends. The CDR3 DNA follows: TGTGCCAGCACCCCACGGGGACACGAGGCCTTTAGACGGAACACTGAAGCTTTCTTT. This encodes CASTPRGHEAFRRNTEAFF.

There are a few counts of this clone. The chain uses TRBV7-3 and TRBJ2-1, with a possible D match to TRBD2 (5 bases). The germline V gene encodes CDR1 SGHTA and CDR2 FQGTGA. CDR3 length: 14 amino acids. Trimming pared 5 bases from V and 2 bases from J, leaving 10 bases between. CDR3 region: CASSTPGTYNEQFF. The CDR3 DNA reads TGTGCCAGCAGCACCCCGGGGACCTACAATGAGCAGTTCTTC. Variable domain in full (rest from reference TRBV7-3 and TRBJ2-1): GAGVSQTPSNKVTEKGKYVELRCDPISGHTALYWYRQSLGQGPEFLIYFQGTGAADDSGLPNDRFFAVRPEGSVSTLKIQRTERGDSAVYLCASSTPGTYNEQFFGPGTRLTVL.

This clone is deemed medium-sized (0.01 to 0.1%). The J gene is TRBJ2-3, the V gene TRBV14, with no clear D. The CDR3 length is 12 residues. V was clipped by 4 bases and J by 4 bases, with 6 bases between them. Per germline, CDR1 SGHDN and CDR2 FVKESK. The CDR3 loop is CASSPFPDTQYF. CDR3 nucleotides: TGTGCCAGCAGCCCCTTCCCAGATACGCAGTATTTT. The complete variable domain, with remaining parts taken from reference TRBV14 and TRBJ2-3, reads EAGVTQFPSHSVIEKGQTVTLRCDPISGHDNLYWYRRVMGKEIKFLLHFVKESKQDESGMPNNRFLAERTGGTYSTLKVQPAELEDSGVYFCASSPFPDTQYFGPGTRLTVL.

The table lists this clone with a count of one. V gene TRBV15 combines with J gene TRBJ2-5, with 11 bases lining up with TRBD1. The CDR3 is 16 residues long. Germline CDR1 LNHNV, CDR2 YYDKDF (reference sequence). The ends lost 2 bases at V and 5 bases at J; junction bases unmatched: 7. CDR3 sequence: CATSRRDRGLLETQYF. DNA for the CDR3: TGTGCCACCAGCAGACGGGACAGGGGGTTATTGGAGACCCAGTACTTC.

V usage is TRBV6-6 and J usage is TRBJ2-7; 7 nucleotides line up with TRBD1. V lost 7 bases and J lost 5; bases outside the gene matches: 11. CDR3 length: 14 amino acids. Germline V CDR1 and CDR2: MNHNY, SVGAGI (reference sequence). The CDR3 loop is CASNNDRVRNEQYF. CDR3 nucleotides: TGTGCCAGCAATAACGACAGGGTTCGAAACGAGCAGTACTTC.

This sequence joins TRBV28 and TRBJ2-7; 8 bases fit TRBD1. CDR3 length: 14 amino acids. Germline V lookup: CDR1 MDHEN, CDR2 SYDVKM. Losses at the gene ends were 6 bases for V and 6 bases for J; bases not matched to a gene: 10. The CDR3, as DNA: TGTGCCAGCAGGGCCGGGACAGGCGTCGGCGAGCAGTACTTC. It specifies CASRAGTGVGEQYF. The entire variable domain, with the rest obtained from reference TRBV28 and TRBJ2-7, is as follows: DVKVTQSSRYLVKRTGEKVFLECVQDMDHENMFWYRQDPGLGLRLIYFSYDVKMKEKGDIPEGYSVSREKKERFSLILESASTNQTSMYLCASRAGTGVGEQYFGPGTRLTVT.

The chain recombines TRBV28 with TRBJ1-2; tentatively, D is TRBD1 (6 bases). The V end was cut by 3 bases, the J end by 8 bases, with 19 bases between. Looked up from germline, CDR1 is MDHEN and CDR2 is SYDVKM. The CDR3 runs 15 residues. CDR3 region: CASSFGDTVARGYTF. The CDR3 DNA sequence: TGTGCCAGCAGTTTTGGGGACACCGTCGCTCGGGGCTACACCTTC.

The V call is TRBV18, the J call TRBJ1-4, with a weak D call TRBD1 (5 bases). The length of the CDR3 is 19 residues. Trimming left V 1 base short and J 0 bases short, with 18 bases between. Germline V gives CDR1 KGHSH, CDR2 LQKENI. The CDR3 sequence is CASSPRSGLRGATNEKLFF. DNA for the CDR3: TGTGCCAGCTCACCACGTTCAGGGTTACGTGGGGCAACTAATGAAAAACTGTTTTTT.

J is TRBJ2-1 and V is TRBV30; 8 bases line up with TRBD2. V lost 2 bases and J lost 7; bases outside the gene matches: 7. From germline, CDR1 is GTSNPN and CDR2 SVGIG (reference sequence). The CDR3 runs to 14 residues. Here the CDR3 DNA reads TGTGCCTGGAGTCCGGGGGGGGGTAGGAATGAGCAGTTCTTC. It codes for CAWSPGGGRNEQFF.

Only a few counts were recorded for this clone. This chain joins TRBV7-9 and TRBJ1-1; the D is unclear. Germline CDR1 is SEHNR and CDR2 is FQNEAQ (reference sequence). V gave up 5 bases and J gave up 0 bases, with 13 bases separating them. The CDR3 covers 15 residues. The CDR3 is CASSPDGRMNTEAFF. CDR3 sequence (DNA): TGTGCCAGCAGCCCCGACGGGAGGATGAACACTGAAGCTTTCTTT.

The chain employs TRBV2 and TRBJ1-1; 9 bases fit TRBD1. This CDR3 region has 15 residues. V dropped 7 bases and J dropped 1; count of bases not matched to a gene: 7. The germline gives CDR1 SNHLY, CDR2 FYNNEI. The CDR3 nucleotides are TGTGCCAGCAAGAAAAGGGGACAGGGGAACACTGAAGCTTTCTTT. Translating it yields CASKKRGQGNTEAFF.

The genes are TRBV28 and TRBJ2-1; TRBD1 is a possible D gene (5 bases). The CDR3 extends over 11 amino acids. Trimming removed 6 bases at V and 12 bases at J, with 12 bases between. CDR1 and CDR2 (germline): MDHEN, SYDVKM. CDR3 region: CASRRSRGQFF. DNA of the CDR3: TGTGCCAGCAGAAGGAGTAGGGGGCAGTTCTTC.

The CDR3 sequence is CASSLWGRGREAFF. CDR3 in DNA: TGTGCCAGCAGCTTATGGGGCAGGGGGCGTGAAGCTTTCTTT. The chain links TRBV11-2 to TRBJ1-1; TRBD1 matches at 8 bases. Unmatched junction bases numbered 6, after V lost 2 bases and J lost 7 bases. This CDR3 has 14 residues. Germline values: CDR1 SGHAT, CDR2 FQNNGV.

V and J are TRBV7-9 and TRBJ2-1; possibly TRBD2 for D (5 bases). Germline assignment: CDR1 SEHNR and CDR2 FQNEAQ (reference sequence). The CDR3 is 13 amino acids. V lost 5 bases, J lost 11 bases, and 16 bases lay in between. The CDR3 bases are TGTGCCAGCAGCCGCAGCGGAGTGGGTCAGCAGTTCTTC. This encodes CASSRSGVGQQFF.

V gene TRBV4-3 combines with J gene TRBJ1-2; 9 nucleotides match TRBD1. J lost 2 bases, V lost 4 bases, and 5 bases had no gene match. CDR3 length: 15 amino acids. Germline V gene sequence: CDR1 LGHNA, CDR2 YSLEER. CDR3 sequence: CASSLRTGDNYGYTF. Written as DNA, the CDR3 is TGCGCCAGCAGCCTAAGGACAGGGGACAACTATGGCTACACCTTC.

This chain uses TRBV9 with TRBJ2-5, with a tentative D call TRBD2 (6 bases). The CDR3 covers 15 residues. Deletions cut 4 bases from V and 5 bases from J, with 18 bases between. Germline V CDR1 and CDR2: SGDLS, YYNGEE. DNA for the CDR3: TGTGCCAGCAGCCCCCCCGGGACTGCTCGCGAGACCCAGTACTTC. Translated: CASSPPGTARETQYF.

V is TRBV6-1 and J is TRBJ1-5, with D possibly TRBD1 on 5 matching bases. The germline V and J ends were trimmed by 6 bases and 4 bases, with 16 bases remaining between them. This CDR3 spans 15 amino acids. Germline V gives CDR1 MNHNS, CDR2 SASEGT. CDR3 in amino acids: CASRPDRALNQPQHF. The CDR3 DNA reads as TGTGCCAGCAGACCTGACAGAGCCTTAAATCAGCCCCAGCATTTT.

This clone was recorded once. The V call is TRBV7-2, the J call TRBJ2-1; the match to TRBD2 covers 8 bases. Looked up from germline, CDR1 is SGHTA and CDR2 is FQGNSA. V dropped 7 bases and J dropped 4; count of bases not matched to a gene: 12. The CDR3 consists of 16 residues. Written as DNA, the CDR3 is TGTGCCAGCAACCGGCAAACTAGCGGCCTTTACAATGAGCAGTTCTTC. Translated: CASNRQTSGLYNEQFF. Filled out from reference TRBV7-2 and TRBJ2-1, the complete variable domain reads GAGVSQSPSNKVTEKGKDVELRCDPISGHTALYWYRQSLGQGLEFLIYFQGNSAPDKSGLPSDRFSAERTGGSVSTLTIQRTQQEDSAVYLCASNRQTSGLYNEQFFGPGTRLTVL.

The genes are TRBV7-3 and TRBJ2-1; maybe TRBD2 (6 bases). Germline CDR1 is SGHTA and CDR2 is FQGTGA. The V and J ends lost 3 bases and 2 bases respectively, with 11 bases between them. The CDR3 consists of 15 residues. The chain's CDR3 is CASSFTSSPYNEQFF. The CDR3 region has the DNA TGTGCCAGCAGCTTCACTAGCAGTCCCTACAATGAGCAGTTCTTC.

The chain links TRBV29-1 to TRBJ1-1; D possibly corresponds to TRBD1 (5 bases). Germline CDR1 and CDR2: SQVTM and ANQGSEA. With 6 bases removed from V and 0 bases from J, the gap between germline ends came to 8 bases. The CDR3 is made up of 12 amino acids. For the CDR3, the DNA is TGCAGCGTCGGACACATGAACACTGAAGCTTTCTTT. It translates to CSVGHMNTEAFF. Variable domain in full (rest from reference TRBV29-1 and TRBJ1-1): SAVISQKPSRDICQRGTSLTIQCQVDSQVTMMFWYRQQPGQSLTLIATANQGSEATYESGFVIDKFPISRPNLTFSTLTVSNMSPEDSSIYLCSVGHMNTEAFFGQGTRLTVV.